Listed below are T cell receptor beta chains from one sample, sequenced in a study of shared clonotypes between healthy human individuals. TCRdb's copy holds only in-frame clones and misses some; the assay was immunoSEQ multiplex PCR. The sample holds about 2.3 million clones, 92% seen once. The specimen was naive CD4+ T cells from PBMCs. The receptors were sampled from a man younger than 35 in good health. Some clones in this sample may be carry-over from other donors' samples. Each CDR3 is given with its conserved first and last residue. The D gene is left open where the match is weak. Size tells how often a clone was seen (once, few, many) or the class of an expanded clone, and some rows leave it out.

TRBV7-2	TRBJ1-1	.	.	TGTGCCAGCAGCCTTCGCCGGGATATGTACACTGAAGCTTTCTTT	CASSLRRDMYTEAFF
TRBV7-6	TRBJ2-3	.	.	TGTGCCAGCAGCCGAGGACAAAGCACAGATACGCAGTATTTT	CASSRGQSTDTQYF
TRBV6-1	TRBJ1-5	.	.	TGTGCCGGCAGTGGGGGGATCACGCCCCAGCATTTT	CAGSGGITPQHF
TRBV5-6	TRBJ2-5	.	.	TGTGCCAGCAGCTTGGGTGGGAGGGGGCTGGAGACCCAGTACTTC	CASSLGGRGLETQYF
TRBV11-2	TRBJ1-2	.	.	TGTGCCAGCAGGTCAATTAGGGCCACAGCGCCCTATGGCTACACCTTC	CASRSIRATAPYGYTF
TRBV7-7	TRBJ2-5	.	TRBD1	TGTGCCAGCAGCTTAGGAACAGGGGCCGAGACCCAGTACTTC	CASSLGTGAETQYF
TRBV29-1	TRBJ1-1	.	.	TGCAGCGTTATTCGGGGGATGAACACTGAAGCTTTCTTT	CSVIRGMNTEAFF
TRBV7-2	TRBJ1-3	.	TRBD1	TGTGCCAGCAGCTCTAGACAGGGGTGGGGGAACACCATATATTTT	CASSSRQGWGNTIYF
TRBV27	TRBJ1-2	.	.	TGTGCCAGCAGTTTATTCCCCGGACCTTTTACTGGCTACACCTTC	CASSLFPGPFTGYTF
TRBV15	TRBJ2-3	.	.	TGTGCCACCAGCAGGGGACGGGAGAGCACAGATACGCAGTATTTT	CATSRGRESTDTQYF
TRBV28	TRBJ1-2	.	.	TGTGCCAGCAGCCCAGGGAGGGGTTTCCCACGAGGAAAAAAATATGGCTACACCTTC	CASSPGRGFPRGKKYGYTF
TRBV25-1	TRBJ2-7	.	.	TGTGCCAGCAGTGAATGTTGGGGACCGTTTTCTAGCTCCTACGAGCAGTACTTC	CASSECWGPFSSSYEQYF
TRBV5-4	TRBJ2-5	.	TRBD1	TGTGCCAGCAGCCTAAGACAGGGGGCGGGTGAGACCCAGTACTTC	CASSLRQGAGETQYF
TRBV2	TRBJ1-5	.	.	TGTGCCAGCAGTGGACGGTCCAATCAGCCCCAGCATTTT	CASSGRSNQPQHF
TRBV12-2	TRBJ2-5	.	.	TGTGCAAGTCGCATTCAGGGGACAGACCAAGAGACCCAGTACTTC	CASRIQGTDQETQYF
TRBV7-2	TRBJ2-3	.	.	TGTGCCAGCAGCTGGGGATTTGCAGCGCAACACACAGATACGCAGTATTTT	CASSWGFAAQHTDTQYF
TRBV28	TRBJ1-2	.	.	TGTGCCAGCAGTCCCCCGGGGGGCGGGGGCTATGGCTACACCTTC	CASSPPGGGGYGYTF
TRBV10-1	TRBJ2-7	.	.	TGCGCCAGCAGTGAGTCCCGGCAGGGTGGATACGAGCAGTACTTC	CASSESRQGGYEQYF
TRBV27	TRBJ2-6	.	.	TGTGCCAGCAGGAGCAGGACTGGGGCCAACGTCCTGACTTTC	CASRSRTGANVLTF
TRBV5-1	TRBJ2-1	.	.	TGCGCCAGCAGCTTGTCTACGGGGAGCTCCTACAATGAGCAGTTCTTC	CASSLSTGSSYNEQFF
TRBV7-2	TRBJ2-7	few	TRBD1	TGTGCCAGCAGCGACCGGGACAGAATTTCCTACGAGCAGTACTTC	CASSDRDRISYEQYF
TRBV9	TRBJ2-5	.	TRBD2	TGTGCCAGCAGCGTAGCTACCCCGGCGAACGGTGAGGTTTTAGCGGGTGGGGGCCAAGAGACCCAGTACTTC	CASSVATPANGEVLAGGGQETQYF